The 5 T cell receptor beta chains below were found in one sample sequenced in a study of CD8 T cells in ankylosing spondylitis. TCRdb called the 5' RACE reads again in MiXCR, with one record for every CDR3 protein. The sample carries hundreds of thousands of distinct CDR3 sequences, around 8% recorded once. Sequenced input: blood, either unsorted or a sorted T cell fraction (not recorded which). These receptor sequences come from a female donor with ankylosing spondylitis or in good health (not recorded which).

The gene calls are TRBV7-3 and TRBJ2-7, with 8 bases fitting TRBD1. Germline-derived CDR1 and CDR2 are SGHTA and FQGTGA. The CDR3 is 20 residues long. V lost 3 bases and J lost 3; bases outside the gene matches: 22. The CDR3: CASSFLPPGTGHRVDYEQYF. Written as DNA, the CDR3 is TGTGCCAGCAGCTTCCTCCCCCCGGGGACAGGCCACAGAGTGGACTACGAGCAGTACTTC.

This clonotype has at least ten counts. V gene TRBV3-1 combines with J gene TRBJ1-6; D ambiguous. V was shortened by 4 bases and J by 7 bases, with 14 bases between the two germline ends. The CDR3 is 15 residues long. Germline assignment: CDR1 LGHDT and CDR2 YNNKEL (reference sequence). In nucleotides, the CDR3 is TGTGCCAGCAGCCTATTCCGGGAGCCGAATTCACCCCTCCACTTT. Its protein product is CASSLFREPNSPLHF.

In its sample, this clonotype was seen many times. The rearrangement joins TRBV12-3 or TRBV12-4 to TRBJ1-2; 11 bases fit TRBD1. V lost 3 bases and J lost 6; bases outside the gene matches: 9. The CDR3 extends over 16 amino acids. CDR3 DNA: TGTGCCAGCAGTTTTGGTGGGACAGGGGGGACTCATGGCTACACCTTC. Translating gives CASSFGGTGGTHGYTF.

This clonotype was seen many times. The chain carries TRBV29-1 and TRBJ2-3; D gene ambiguous. Germline CDR1 SQVTM, CDR2 ANQGSEA. There are 15 residues in the CDR3. With 0 bases removed from V and 0 bases from J, the gap between germline ends came to 10 bases. In DNA, the CDR3 is TGCAGCGTTGAAGATTTCGGCGAGAGCACAGATACGCAGTATTTT. Amino acids: CSVEDFGESTDTQYF.

This clonotype was seen more than once but under ten times. V is TRBV7-9 and J is TRBJ2-6; D is undetermined. V lost 4 bases, J lost 1 base, and 11 bases lay in between. CDR1 SEHNR and CDR2 FQNEAQ come from the germline V gene (reference sequence). The CDR3 is 16 amino acids. CDR3 sequence reads: CASSYPEVSGANVLTF. As DNA, the CDR3 is TGTGCCAGCAGCTATCCAGAGGTGTCTGGGGCCAACGTCCTGACTTTC.